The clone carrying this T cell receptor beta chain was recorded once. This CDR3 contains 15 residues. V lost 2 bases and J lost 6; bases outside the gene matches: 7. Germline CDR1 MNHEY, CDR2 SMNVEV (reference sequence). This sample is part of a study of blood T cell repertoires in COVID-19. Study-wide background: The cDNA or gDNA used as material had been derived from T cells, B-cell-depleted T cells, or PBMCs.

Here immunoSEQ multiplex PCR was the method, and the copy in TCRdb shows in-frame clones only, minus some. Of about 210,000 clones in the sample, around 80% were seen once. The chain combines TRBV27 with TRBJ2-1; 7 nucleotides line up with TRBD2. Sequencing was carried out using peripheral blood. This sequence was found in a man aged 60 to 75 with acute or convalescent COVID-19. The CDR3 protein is CASSLGGSWSNEQFF. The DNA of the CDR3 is TGTGCCAGCAGTTTAGGCGGGAGTTGGAGCAATGAGCAGTTCTTC.